These T cell receptor beta chains were read from a single sample in a study of T cell responses to AZD1222 COVID-19 vaccine. Repertoires were generated with immunoSEQ multiplex PCR, while TCRdb's copy carries only in-frame clones and drops some. The profile covers approximately 150,000 clones, with 93% appearing a single time and 5% to 7% taken by the ten largest. The material was peripheral blood, obtained on day 0 of AZD1222 vaccination. These receptors were collected from an adult in good health. Each CDR3 is given with its conserved first and last residue. D genes are given only for firm matches. Size tells how often a clone was seen (once, few, many) or the class of an expanded clone, and some rows leave it out.

j_call v_call d_call clone_size cdr3_aa cdr3_nt
TRBJ1-1 TRBV5-1 . . CASGVGDTEAFF TGCGCCAGCGGGGTGGGGGACACTGAAGCTTTCTTT
TRBJ1-3 TRBV5-4 . . CASSLATGIPSGNTIYF TGTGCCAGCAGCTTAGCTACAGGGATCCCTTCTGGAAACACCATATATTTT
TRBJ1-2 TRBV5-6 . . CASSLAFYEDSNYGYTF TGTGCCAGCAGCTTGGCCTTTTATGAGGATTCTAACTATGGCTACACCTTC
TRBJ2-1 TRBV4-2 . . CASSQASDAYNEQFF TGTGCCAGCAGCCAAGCTAGCGACGCCTACAATGAGCAGTTCTTC
TRBJ1-1 TRBV13 . . CASSPEQGTEAFF TGTGCCAGCAGCCCGGAGCAGGGCACTGAAGCTTTCTTT
TRBJ2-7 TRBV7-2 TRBD2 . CASKSSGGAIKQYF TGTGCCAGCAAATCTAGCGGGGGGGCTATCAAGCAGTACTTC
TRBJ1-6 TRBV14 . . CASSQVRSQSPLHF TGTGCCAGCAGCCAAGTCCGGAGCCAATCACCCCTCCACTTT
TRBJ2-7 TRBV28 TRBD1 few CASSQGDSEQYF TGTGCCAGCAGTCAGGGGGATAGCGAGCAGTACTTC
TRBJ1-1 TRBV12-5 TRBD1 once CASAFTDSRIRQGLKGDTEAFF TGTGCTAGTGCCTTCACAGATTCCCGAATTAGACAGGGGCTAAAAGGCGACACTGAAGCTTTCTTT
TRBJ1-3 TRBV9 . . CASSVAPPAPGNTIYF TGTGCCAGCAGCGTAGCTCCTCCCGCTCCTGGAAACACCATATATTTT
TRBJ2-2 TRBV4-3 . . CASSQDFAGTTGELFF TGCGCCAGCAGCCAAGATTTTGCGGGGACGACCGGGGAGCTGTTTTTT
TRBJ2-7 TRBV6-1 . . CASSSDAGSYEQYF TGTGCCAGCAGTTCGGACGCAGGCTCCTACGAGCAGTACTTC
TRBJ2-1 TRBV5-4 . . CASSSGTGTPNYNEQFF TGTGCCAGCAGTTCAGGAACCGGGACTCCAAATTACAATGAGCAGTTCTTC
TRBJ2-5 TRBV7-2 TRBD1 . CASSYTGDGETQYF TGTGCCAGCAGCTACACAGGGGATGGGGAGACCCAGTACTTC
TRBJ2-1 TRBV14 . once CASSPKVMGYNEQFF TGTGCCAGCAGCCCAAAGGTTATGGGATACAATGAGCAGTTCTTC
TRBJ2-7 TRBV15 . . CATSGILGGESYEQYF TGTGCCACCAGCGGAATTCTGGGCGGGGAGTCCTACGAGCAGTACTTC
TRBJ2-7 TRBV11-3 . . CASSFSSLHEQYF TGTGCCAGCAGCTTCAGTAGCCTCCACGAGCAGTACTTC
TRBJ2-5 TRBV5-1 . . CASTPSGRLQETQYF TGCGCCAGCACTCCGAGCGGCAGGCTCCAAGAGACCCAGTACTTC
TRBJ2-5 TRBV14 TRBD2 . CASSQGGDPSKTQYF TGTGCCAGCAGCCAGGGGGGGGACCCATCCAAGACCCAGTACTTC
TRBJ2-7 TRBV5-4 . . CASSLITDEQYF TGTGCCAGCAGCTTGATCACCGACGAGCAGTACTTC
TRBJ1-2 TRBV3-1/TRBV3-2 . few CASSPQAKGGYTF TGTGCCAGCAGCCCACAGGCTAAAGGGGGCTACACCTTC
TRBJ2-7 TRBV5-1 TRBD1 . CASSPLTGIDHEQYF TGCGCCAGCAGCCCGCTGACAGGGATCGACCACGAGCAGTACTTC
TRBJ2-7 TRBV7-8 TRBD1 . CASSYPGQGSISYEQYF TGTGCCAGCAGTTACCCGGGACAGGGTTCGATTTCCTACGAGCAGTACTTC
TRBJ2-3 TRBV7-8 . . CASRYLGGPDTQYF TGTGCCAGCAGGTATCTCGGGGGCCCAGATACGCAGTATTTT
TRBJ1-4 TRBV5-6 TRBD1 . CASSTGQQNEKLFF TGTGCCAGCAGCACGGGACAGCAGAATGAAAAACTGTTTTTT
TRBJ1-1 TRBV19 . . CASSIGKGGEAFF TGTGCCAGTAGTATAGGAAAGGGCGGTGAAGCTTTCTTT
TRBJ1-2 TRBV9 TRBD1 . CASSGETGGSGYTF TGTGCCAGCAGCGGAGAGACAGGGGGAAGTGGCTACACCTTC
TRBJ1-2 TRBV7-2 . . CASSSSSGNYGYTF TGTGCCAGCAGCTCTAGTTCAGGGAACTATGGCTACACCTTC
TRBJ1-4 TRBV27 TRBD1 . CASSSLRTGSDEKLFF TGTGCCAGCAGTTCACTGCGGACAGGGTCCGATGAAAAACTGTTTTTT